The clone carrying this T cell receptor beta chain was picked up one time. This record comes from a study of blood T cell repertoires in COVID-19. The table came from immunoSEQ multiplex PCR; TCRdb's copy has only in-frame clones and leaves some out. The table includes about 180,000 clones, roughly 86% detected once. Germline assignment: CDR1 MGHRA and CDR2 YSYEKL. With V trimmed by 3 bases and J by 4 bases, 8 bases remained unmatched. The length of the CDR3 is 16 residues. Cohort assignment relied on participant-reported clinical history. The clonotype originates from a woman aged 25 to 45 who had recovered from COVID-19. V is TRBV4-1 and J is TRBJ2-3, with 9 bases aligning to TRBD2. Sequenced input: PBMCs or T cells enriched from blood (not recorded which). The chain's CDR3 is CASSHIASGNSDTQYF. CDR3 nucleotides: TGCGCCAGCAGCCACATCGCTAGCGGGAACTCAGATACGCAGTATTTT.